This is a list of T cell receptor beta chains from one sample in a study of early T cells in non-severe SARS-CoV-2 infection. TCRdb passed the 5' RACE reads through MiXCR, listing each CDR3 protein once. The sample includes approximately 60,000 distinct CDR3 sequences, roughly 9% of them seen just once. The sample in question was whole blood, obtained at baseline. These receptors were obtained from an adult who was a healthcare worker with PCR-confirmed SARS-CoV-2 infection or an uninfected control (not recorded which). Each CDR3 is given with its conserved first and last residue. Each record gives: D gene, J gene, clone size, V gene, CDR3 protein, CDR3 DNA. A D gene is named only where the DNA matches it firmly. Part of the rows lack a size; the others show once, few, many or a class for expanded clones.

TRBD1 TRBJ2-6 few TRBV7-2 CASSSGTGPGANVLTF TGTGCCAGCAGCTCAGGGACAGGACCTGGGGCCAACGTCCTGACTTTC
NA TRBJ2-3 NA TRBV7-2 CASSLGVSPETDTQYF TGTGCCAGCAGCTTAGGGGTCTCACCGGAGACAGATACGCAGTATTTT
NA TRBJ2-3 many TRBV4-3 CASSQGPGVAGSTDTQYF TGCGCCAGCAGCCAAGGCCCAGGGGTAGCGGGTTCCACAGATACGCAGTATTTT
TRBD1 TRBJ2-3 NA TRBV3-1 CASSQIRGLSTDTQYF TGTGCCAGCAGCCAAATCAGGGGGCTTTCCACAGATACGCAGTATTTT
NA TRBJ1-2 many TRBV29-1 CSVLGVEGYTF TGCAGCGTTCTAGGGGTTGAAGGCTACACCTTC
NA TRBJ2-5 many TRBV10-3 CAISGSQETQYF TGTGCCATCAGTGGCAGTCAAGAGACCCAGTACTTC
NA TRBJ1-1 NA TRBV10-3 CAISGGRRGNTEAFF TGTGCCATCAGTGGGGGGCGCAGGGGGAACACTGAAGCTTTCTTT
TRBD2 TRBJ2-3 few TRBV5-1 CASSPLRAGVGADTQYF TGCGCCAGCAGCCCGTTAAGAGCGGGAGTGGGGGCAGATACGCAGTATTTT
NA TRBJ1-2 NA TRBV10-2 CASSEARGSRYGYTF TGCGCCAGCAGTGAGGCTAGGGGTTCCCGCTATGGCTACACCTTC
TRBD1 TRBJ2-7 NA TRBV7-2 CASSLAQGASYEQYF TGTGCCAGCAGCTTAGCCCAGGGGGCGTCCTACGAGCAGTACTTC
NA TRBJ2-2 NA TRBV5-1 CASSLMGDSTGELFF TGCGCCAGCAGCTTGATGGGAGACTCCACCGGGGAGCTGTTTTTT
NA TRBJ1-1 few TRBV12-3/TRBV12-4 CASSSSLGRNTEAFF TGTGCCAGCAGTTCCAGCCTCGGACGGAACACTGAAGCTTTCTTT
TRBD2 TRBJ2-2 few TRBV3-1 CASSPWGGSATGELFF TGTGCCAGCAGCCCCTGGGGGGGATCCGCCACCGGGGAGCTGTTTTTT
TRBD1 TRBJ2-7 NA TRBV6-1 CASSTTTGGSSYEQYF TGTGCCAGCAGTACTACGACAGGGGGTAGCTCCTACGAGCAGTACTTC
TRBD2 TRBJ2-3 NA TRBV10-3 CAIRGDGRARDTQYF TGTGCCATCAGAGGGGACGGGAGGGCCAGGGATACGCAGTATTTT
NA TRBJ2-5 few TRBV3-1 CASSHYRDGETQYF TGTGCCAGCAGCCATTACCGGGACGGTGAGACCCAGTACTTC
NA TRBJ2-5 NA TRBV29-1 CSANQETQYF TGCAGCGCCAACCAAGAGACCCAGTACTTC
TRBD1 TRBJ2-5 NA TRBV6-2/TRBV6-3 CASSSGTAQETQYF TGTGCCAGCAGTTCCGGGACAGCGCAAGAGACCCAGTACTTC
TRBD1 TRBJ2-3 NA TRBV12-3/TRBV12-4 CASRSPGTGTDTQYF TGTGCCAGCAGGTCACCCGGGACAGGCACAGATACGCAGTATTTT
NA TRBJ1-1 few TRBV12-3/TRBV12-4 CASSLRQGVEAFF TGTGCCAGCAGTTTAAGGCAGGGTGTAGAAGCTTTCTTT
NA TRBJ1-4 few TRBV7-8 CASSLKRQVIEKLFF TGTGCCAGCAGCTTAAAACGGCAGGTTATTGAAAAACTGTTTTTT
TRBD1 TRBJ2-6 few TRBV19 CASSGRRGQGANVLTF TGTGCCAGTAGTGGCCGCAGGGGGCAAGGGGCCAACGTCCTGACCTTC
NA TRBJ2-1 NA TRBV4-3 CASSQGLSYEQFF TGCGCCAGCAGCCAAGGTTTGTCCTATGAGCAGTTCTTC
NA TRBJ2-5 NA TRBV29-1 CSARGETQYF TGCAGCGCCCGAGGGGAGACCCAGTACTTC
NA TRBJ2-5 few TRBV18 CASSPPSTDRETQYF TGTGCCAGCTCACCACCAAGCACGGATCGAGAGACCCAGTACTTC
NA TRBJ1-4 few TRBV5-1 CASSLDRGNEKLFF TGCGCCAGCAGCTTGGATAGGGGCAATGAAAAACTGTTTTTT
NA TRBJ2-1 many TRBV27 CASSLRGIGEQFF TGTGCCAGCAGTTTAAGGGGGATTGGCGAGCAGTTCTTC
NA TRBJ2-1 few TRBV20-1 CSASLPVSYNEQFF TGCAGTGCTAGTCTCCCGGTCTCCTACAATGAGCAGTTCTTC
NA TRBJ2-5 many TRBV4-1 CASSHRDDQETQYF TGCGCCAGCAGCCACCGGGACGACCAAGAGACCCAGTACTTC
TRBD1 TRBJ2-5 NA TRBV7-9 CASSLGDRATGETQYF TGTGCCAGCAGCTTAGGGGACAGGGCCACGGGAGAGACCCAGTACTTC
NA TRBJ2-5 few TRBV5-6 CASSLAAVETQYF TGTGCCAGCAGCTTGGCCGCGGTGGAGACCCAGTACTTC
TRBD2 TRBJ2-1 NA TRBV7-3 CASSPRTSGSFLNEQFF TGTGCCAGCAGCCCTCGGACTAGCGGGAGTTTCCTCAATGAGCAGTTCTTC
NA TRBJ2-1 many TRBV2 CASSERQGINEQFF TGTGCCAGCAGTGAAAGGCAGGGAATCAACGAGCAGTTCTTC
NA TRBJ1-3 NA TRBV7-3 CASSSSSGNTIYF TGTGCCAGCAGCTCCTCCTCTGGAAACACCATATATTTT
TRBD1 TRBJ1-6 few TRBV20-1 CSAYDRVNSPLHF TGCAGTGCTTACGACAGGGTAAATTCACCCCTCCACTTT
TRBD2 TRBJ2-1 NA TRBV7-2 CASTRTSYNEQFF TGTGCCAGCACCAGGACTAGCTACAATGAGCAGTTCTTC
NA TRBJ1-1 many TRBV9 CASSPRIRDTEAFF TGTGCCAGCAGCCCCCGGATCAGGGACACTGAAGCTTTCTTT
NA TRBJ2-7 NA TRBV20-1 CSDHPGTSEGEQYF TGCAGTGACCACCCCGGGACATCTGAAGGGGAGCAGTACTTC
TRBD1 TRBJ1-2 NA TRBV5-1 CASSFGRDRVSEGYTF TGCGCCAGCAGCTTCGGACGGGACAGGGTGTCGGAAGGCTACACCTTC
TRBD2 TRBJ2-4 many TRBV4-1 CASSQGLAGGKSKNIQYF TGCGCCAGCAGCCAAGGACTAGCGGGAGGGAAGTCCAAAAACATTCAGTACTTC
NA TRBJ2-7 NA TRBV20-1 CSASPLRTGKQYF TGCAGTGCTAGCCCCCTGCGAACAGGGAAGCAGTACTTC
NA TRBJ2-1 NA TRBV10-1 CASSESTGVYNEQFF TGCGCCAGCAGTGAGTCGACGGGCGTCTACAATGAGCAGTTCTTC
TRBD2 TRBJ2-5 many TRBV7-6 CASSSALAGGEETQYF TGTGCCAGCAGCTCCGCGCTAGCGGGAGGGGAAGAGACCCAGTACTTC
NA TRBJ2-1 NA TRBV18 CVSSPMKNEQFF TGTGTCAGCTCACCAATGAAGAATGAGCAGTTCTTC
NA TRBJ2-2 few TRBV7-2 CASSLQGGLYTGELFF TGTGCCAGCAGCTTACAGGGGGGGTTGTACACCGGGGAGCTGTTTTTT
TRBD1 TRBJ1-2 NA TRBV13 CASGRGRGYGYTF TGTGCCAGCGGAAGGGGGCGAGGCTATGGCTACACCTTC
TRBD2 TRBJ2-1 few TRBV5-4 CASSRSSGSMDEQFF TGTGCCAGCAGCCGCTCTAGCGGGAGTATGGATGAGCAGTTCTTC
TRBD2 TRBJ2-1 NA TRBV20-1 CSAQTGTSRGEQFF TGCAGTGCTCAAACCGGGACTAGTCGCGGTGAGCAGTTCTTC
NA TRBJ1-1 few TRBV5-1 CASRQQGFTEAFF TGCGCCAGCAGACAACAGGGATTCACTGAAGCTTTCTTT